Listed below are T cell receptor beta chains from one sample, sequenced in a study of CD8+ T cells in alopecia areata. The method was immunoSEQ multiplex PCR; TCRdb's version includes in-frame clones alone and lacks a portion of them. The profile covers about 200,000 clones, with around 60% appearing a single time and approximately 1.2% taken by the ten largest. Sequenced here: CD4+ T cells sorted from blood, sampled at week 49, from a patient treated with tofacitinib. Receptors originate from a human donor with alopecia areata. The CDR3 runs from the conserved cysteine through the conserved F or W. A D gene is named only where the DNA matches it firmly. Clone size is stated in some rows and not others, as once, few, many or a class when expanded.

CDR3aa: CASRRRREETQYF
CDR3nt: TGTGCCAGCAGGAGACGGCGCGAAGAGACCCAGTACTTC
j_gene: TRBJ2-5
v_gene: TRBV6-5
abundance: -
d_gene: -

CDR3aa: CATSRDSTNYGYTF
CDR3nt: TGTGCCACCAGCAGGGACAGTACTAACTATGGCTACACCTTC
j_gene: TRBJ1-2
v_gene: TRBV15
abundance: few
d_gene: -

CDR3aa: CSGELRPDQPQHF
CDR3nt: TGCAGCGGGGAGCTACGCCCAGATCAGCCCCAGCATTTT
j_gene: TRBJ1-5
v_gene: TRBV29-1
abundance: few
d_gene: -

CDR3aa: CASSFLGLAGADTQYF
CDR3nt: TGTGCCAGCAGCTTCTTGGGACTAGCGGGGGCAGATACGCAGTATTTT
j_gene: TRBJ2-3
v_gene: TRBV7-8
abundance: few
d_gene: TRBD2

CDR3aa: CASSQDQQGYGYTF
CDR3nt: TGCGCCAGCAGCCAAGATCAACAGGGATATGGCTACACCTTC
j_gene: TRBJ1-2
v_gene: TRBV4-1
abundance: -
d_gene: -

CDR3aa: CASSYGSPNEAFF
CDR3nt: TGTGCCAGCAGCTACGGGAGTCCAAATGAAGCTTTCTTT
j_gene: TRBJ1-1
v_gene: TRBV11-3
abundance: -
d_gene: -

CDR3aa: CASSQAVLGSPLHF
CDR3nt: TGTGCCAGCAGCCAAGCGGTTTTAGGGTCACCCCTCCACTTT
j_gene: TRBJ1-6
v_gene: TRBV14
abundance: -
d_gene: -

CDR3aa: CASSLLEGGADTQYF
CDR3nt: TGCGCCAGCAGCTTACTGGAGGGGGGCGCAGATACGCAGTATTTT
j_gene: TRBJ2-3
v_gene: TRBV5-1
abundance: -
d_gene: -

CDR3aa: CASSPSPGDNNEQFF
CDR3nt: TGTGCCAGCAGCCCCTCACCGGGGGACAACAATGAGCAGTTCTTC
j_gene: TRBJ2-1
v_gene: TRBV9
abundance: -
d_gene: -

CDR3aa: CSATQGSEQYF
CDR3nt: TGCAGTGCAACACAGGGGAGCGAGCAGTACTTC
j_gene: TRBJ2-7
v_gene: TRBV20-1
abundance: -
d_gene: TRBD1

CDR3aa: CSRGLRTDTQYF
CDR3nt: TGCAGCCGGGGTCTCCGCACAGATACGCAGTATTTT
j_gene: TRBJ2-3
v_gene: TRBV29-1
abundance: few
d_gene: -

CDR3aa: CASSQEGTRVHEQYF
CDR3nt: TGCGCCAGCAGCCAAGAGGGGACTAGGGTCCACGAGCAGTACTTC
j_gene: TRBJ2-7
v_gene: TRBV4-3
abundance: -
d_gene: TRBD2

CDR3aa: CASSFGTQRDTQYF
CDR3nt: TGCGCCAGCAGCTTCGGGACTCAGAGAGATACGCAGTATTTT
j_gene: TRBJ2-3
v_gene: TRBV4-1
abundance: -
d_gene: -

CDR3aa: CSVVYQSGQPQHF
CDR3nt: TGCAGCGTTGTTTATCAATCCGGCCAGCCCCAGCATTTT
j_gene: TRBJ1-5
v_gene: TRBV29-1
abundance: -
d_gene: -

CDR3aa: CASSPKQLPEFF
CDR3nt: TGTGCCAGCAGCCCTAAACAACTCCCCGAGTTCTTC
j_gene: TRBJ2-1
v_gene: TRBV11-2
abundance: -
d_gene: -

CDR3aa: CASSFDRSEAFF
CDR3nt: TGTGCCAGCAGCTTTGACAGGTCTGAAGCTTTCTTT
j_gene: TRBJ1-1
v_gene: TRBV11-2
abundance: -
d_gene: -

CDR3aa: CASSFGTETYEQYF
CDR3nt: TGTGCCAGCAGCTTCGGGACAGAGACCTACGAGCAGTACTTC
j_gene: TRBJ2-7
v_gene: TRBV5-6
abundance: -
d_gene: TRBD1

CDR3aa: CASSQQGTSHSVASYNEQFF
CDR3nt: TGCGCCAGCAGCCAACAAGGGACTAGCCATTCGGTCGCTAGCTACAATGAGCAGTTCTTC
j_gene: TRBJ2-1
v_gene: TRBV4-1
abundance: once
d_gene: TRBD2

CDR3aa: CAWSAKEAQNTEAFF
CDR3nt: TGTGCCTGGAGTGCCAAAGAGGCCCAGAACACTGAAGCTTTCTTT
j_gene: TRBJ1-1
v_gene: TRBV30
abundance: -
d_gene: -

CDR3aa: CAISESEAATSPLHF
CDR3nt: TGTGCCATCAGTGAGTCGGAGGCGGCTACCTCACCCCTCCACTTT
j_gene: TRBJ1-6
v_gene: TRBV10-3
abundance: -
d_gene: -

CDR3aa: CASRAPTQKAYEQYF
CDR3nt: TGCGCCAGCCGAGCCCCCACCCAGAAAGCCTACGAGCAGTACTTC
j_gene: TRBJ2-7
v_gene: TRBV5-1
abundance: once
d_gene: -

CDR3aa: CASSSSTSEAFF
CDR3nt: TGTGCCAGCAGCTCCTCGACCTCTGAAGCTTTCTTT
j_gene: TRBJ1-1
v_gene: TRBV5-6
abundance: -
d_gene: -

CDR3aa: CAFSWSSYNSPLHF
CDR3nt: TGTGCCTTCTCGTGGAGCTCCTATAATTCACCCCTCCACTTT
j_gene: TRBJ1-6
v_gene: TRBV30
abundance: -
d_gene: -

CDR3aa: CASTLSRDNSPLHF
CDR3nt: TGTGCCAGCACCCTTTCGAGGGATAACTCACCCCTCCACTTT
j_gene: TRBJ1-6
v_gene: TRBV5-6
abundance: -
d_gene: -

CDR3aa: CASSRTGDSYGYTF
CDR3nt: TGTGCCAGCAGCCGGACAGGGGACTCCTATGGCTACACCTTC
j_gene: TRBJ1-2
v_gene: TRBV5-4
abundance: -
d_gene: TRBD1

CDR3aa: CASSYEVWGKLFF
CDR3nt: TGTGCCAGCAGTTACGAGGTTTGGGGAAAACTGTTTTTT
j_gene: TRBJ1-4
v_gene: TRBV6-5
abundance: -
d_gene: -

CDR3aa: CSVRQGVEGYTF
CDR3nt: TGCAGCGTTAGACAGGGGGTAGAGGGCTACACCTTC
j_gene: TRBJ1-2
v_gene: TRBV29-1
abundance: -
d_gene: TRBD1

CDR3aa: CASSWNEQFF
CDR3nt: TGTGCCAGCAGTTGGAATGAGCAGTTCTTC
j_gene: TRBJ2-1
v_gene: TRBV6-1
abundance: -
d_gene: -

CDR3aa: CASSPGLAYKSSFETQYF
CDR3nt: TGTGCCAGCAGCCCGGGACTAGCGTACAAAAGTTCGTTTGAGACCCAGTACTTC
j_gene: TRBJ2-5
v_gene: TRBV2
abundance: -
d_gene: TRBD2